These 17 T cell receptor beta chains came from one sample sequenced in a study of cytomegalovirus exposure and HLA in healthy donors. The primer mix had 60 Vbeta and 13 Jbeta primers. Only in-frame clones appear in the TCRdb table, and some are missing; sequencing was by immunoSEQ multiplex PCR. The sample lists about 99,000 clones; around 77% were seen once. Sequenced input: PBMCs. These receptors came from a man aged 40-55 years in good health and CMV-seronegative.

The rearrangement joins TRBV29-1 to TRBJ2-2, with D possibly matching TRBD2 (5 bases). CDR1 and CDR2 (germline): SQVTM, ANQGSEA. The CDR3 contains 16 residues. V lost 4 bases and J 0 bases, leaving 15 bases between the germline ends. As DNA, the CDR3 is TGCAGCGTTGGAGGGCCTATCGGTTCGAACACCGGGGAGCTGTTTTTT. Translation: CSVGGPIGSNTGELFF.

The V gene is TRBV11-2, the J gene TRBJ1-1; D uncertain. Trimming cost V 3 bases and J 1 base, with 6 bases left between them. This CDR3 spans 13 amino acids. Germline V gene sequence: CDR1 SGHAT, CDR2 FQNNGV. The CDR3 DNA sequence: TGTGCCAGCAGCTTGACACCGAACACTGAAGCTTTCTTT. Translation: CASSLTPNTEAFF.

The chain employs TRBV18 and TRBJ1-1; D is unclear. Germline CDR1 and CDR2: KGHSH and LQKENI. The CDR3 contains 14 residues. V lost 8 bases to trimming and J lost 4 bases, with 17 bases between them. The CDR3, as DNA: TGTGCCAGCAACATCCGTACGGAGAGCACTGAAGCTTTCTTT. Its translation: CASNIRTESTEAFF.

The V gene is TRBV6-5, the J gene TRBJ1-6, with 9 bases aligning to TRBD1. Germline CDR1 is MNHEY and CDR2 is SVGAGI. With V trimmed by 2 bases and J by 7 bases, 3 bases remained unmatched. This CDR3 spans 15 amino acids. CDR3 protein: CASSYGDRANSPLHF. The CDR3 nucleotides read TGTGCCAGCAGTTACGGGGACAGGGCGAATTCACCCCTCCACTTT.

The table lists this clone with a few counts. The rearrangement links TRBV10-1 to TRBJ1-1, with TRBD1 identical over 7 bases. The V gene end was trimmed by 8 bases and the J gene end by 2 bases; junction bases not matched to a gene: 5. Germline lookup yields CDR1 WNHNN and CDR2 SYGVQD (reference sequence). The CDR3 loop spans 13 amino acids. The CDR3 loop reads CASSYRGNTEAFF. The DNA for the CDR3 is TGCGCCAGCTCATACAGGGGAAACACTGAAGCTTTCTTT.

The chain couples TRBV5-1 to TRBJ1-2, with 7 bases identical to TRBD1. Germline CDR1 SGHRS, CDR2 YFSETQ. Germline trimming cut 0 bases from V and 4 bases from J; bases unmatched to any gene: 12. CDR3 size: 17 residues. The CDR3 protein is CASSLGTGPLKSYGYTF. The CDR3 nucleotides are TGCGCCAGCAGCTTGGGGACAGGCCCGTTAAAAAGCTATGGCTACACCTTC. The full variable domain, in which reference TRBV5-1 and TRBJ1-2 provide the parts outside the CDR3, is KAGVTQTPRYLIKTRGQQVTLSCSPISGHRSVSWYQQTPGQGLQFLFEYFSETQRNKGNFPGRFSGRQFSNSRSEMNVSTLELGDSALYLCASSLGTGPLKSYGYTFGSGTRLTVV.

V is TRBV5-6 and J is TRBJ2-3, with D perhaps matching TRBD1 (6 bases). The CDR3 runs to 16 residues. Germline V gene lookup returns CDR1 SGHDT and CDR2 YYEEEE. V lost 6 bases to trimming and J lost 2 bases, with 19 bases between them. CDR3 sequence (DNA): TGTGCCAGCACCAGACCAGGGGCTACCTCCACAGATACGCAGTATTTT. This codes for CASTRPGATSTDTQYF. Looking up the rest from reference TRBV5-6 and TRBJ2-3 gives the full variable domain: DAGVTQSPTHLIKTRGQQVTLRCSPKSGHDTVSWYQQALGQGPQFIFQYYEEEERQRGNFPDRFSGHQFPNYSSELNVNALLLGDSALYLCASTRPGATSTDTQYFGPGTRLTVL.

The chain employs TRBV5-6 and TRBJ1-1; D is uncertain. Germline CDR1 SGHDT, CDR2 YYEEEE. This CDR3 has 15 residues. Trimming cost V 2 bases and J 5 bases, with 16 bases left between them. CDR3 residues: CASSFVRGGVTEAFF. The CDR3 DNA reads TGTGCCAGCAGCTTTGTTCGGGGAGGAGTGACTGAAGCTTTCTTT.

CDR3 residues: CAIRASGGATDTQYF. CDR3 bases: TGTGCCATCAGGGCTAGCGGGGGGGCCACAGATACGCAGTATTTT. The V gene is TRBV10-3, the J gene TRBJ2-3; 12 bases align to TRBD2. This CDR3 has 15 residues. Losses at the gene ends were 6 bases for V and 2 bases for J; bases not matched to a gene: 3. Germline V gene sequence: CDR1 ENHRY, CDR2 SYGVKD.

The chain links TRBV2 to TRBJ2-5; D is undetermined. V shed 8 bases and J shed 2 bases, with 9 bases lying between them. This CDR3 comprises 12 residues. CDR1 is SNHLY, CDR2 FYNNEI, per germline. CDR3 protein: CASQSFQETQYF. The CDR3 DNA is TGTGCCAGCCAGTCGTTTCAAGAGACCCAGTACTTC.

The genes are TRBV2 and TRBJ2-5, with TRBD1 matching over 7 bases. The germline V gene has CDR1 SNHLY and CDR2 FYNNEI. The V segment lost 6 bases and the J segment 4 bases; nucleotides outside the gene matches: 11. The CDR3 is made up of 15 amino acids. CDR3 DNA sequence: TGTGCCAGCAGACGGGACAAGGGGGCGTCAGAGACCCAGTACTTC. Protein sequence: CASRRDKGASETQYF.

For the CDR3, the DNA is TGTGCCAGTAATCCCAGGCGGGGCCAAGAGACCCAGTACTTC. It codes for CASNPRRGQETQYF. The chain joins TRBV19 to TRBJ2-5; possible D gene TRBD2, 6 bases. V lost 7 bases, J lost 1 base, and 13 bases lay in between. The CDR3 runs to 14 residues. Germline CDR1 reads LNHDA; CDR2 reads SQIVND (reference sequence).

The sample holds a few counts of this clone. The rearrangement links TRBV11-2 to TRBJ1-6; 8 nucleotides line up with TRBD1. Germline CDR1 and CDR2: SGHAT and FQNNGV. This CDR3 spans 16 amino acids. V dropped 4 bases and J dropped 2; count of bases not matched to a gene: 4. The CDR3 coding sequence is TGTGCCAGCAGCTACCCACAGGGGGCCTATAATTCACCCCTCCACTTT. It specifies CASSYPQGAYNSPLHF.

The rearrangement links TRBV10-3 to TRBJ2-1; tentatively, D is TRBD2 (6 bases). V was trimmed by 5 bases and J by 6 bases, leaving 11 bases between them. Germline V gives CDR1 ENHRY, CDR2 SYGVKD. The length of the CDR3 is 13 residues. CDR3 in amino acids: CAISPAGGNEQFF. The CDR3, as DNA: TGTGCCATCAGTCCGGCCGGGGGCAATGAGCAGTTCTTC.

The chain couples TRBV5-5 to TRBJ2-3; 11 nucleotides align to TRBD2. After removal of 4 bases from V and 2 bases from J, the junction contained 15 bases not matched to a gene. Per germline, CDR1 SGHKS and CDR2 YYEKEE (reference sequence). CDR3 length: 19 residues. CDR3 sequence: CASSPAGTSGRRSTDTQYF. In nucleotides, the CDR3 is TGTGCCAGCAGCCCTGCCGGGACTAGCGGAAGAAGGTCCACAGATACGCAGTATTTT.

This clone was seen a handful of times. The sample holds other DNA sequences that translate to the same CDR3. The chain is built from TRBV7-2 and TRBJ2-2; tentatively, D is TRBD1 (6 bases). Germline V gives CDR1 SGHTA, CDR2 FQGNSA. Trimming pared 5 bases from V and 2 bases from J, leaving 9 bases between. The CDR3 runs to 14 residues. In DNA, the CDR3 is TGTGCCAGCAGCCCGGGGACAAACACCGGGGAGCTGTTTTTT. It specifies CASSPGTNTGELFF. Full variable domain (rest looked up from reference TRBV7-2 and TRBJ2-2): GAGVSQSPSNKVTEKGKDVELRCDPISGHTALYWYRQSLGQGLEFLIYFQGNSAPDKSGLPSDRFSAERTGGSVSTLTIQRTQQEDSAVYLCASSPGTNTGELFFGEGSRLTVL.

This clone was seen a handful of times. This chain uses TRBV6-1 with TRBJ2-7; TRBD2 matches 9 bases. In germline, CDR1 is MNHNS, CDR2 SASEGT. The length of the CDR3 is 15 residues. Trimming took 1 base from V and 0 from J; bases not matched to a gene: 1. The CDR3 reads CASSEELAGSYEQYF. The DNA for the CDR3 is TGTGCCAGCAGTGAAGAACTAGCGGGCTCCTACGAGCAGTACTTC.